The next 17 T cell receptor beta chains were all read from a single sample in a study of post-analysis software for immune sequencing data. Researchers reported that TCR beta cDNA libraries carried unique molecular identifiers. Each CDR3 protein is one row after TCRdb ran MiXCR on the PCR reads. Of about 160,000 distinct CDR3 sequences listed, about 36% are singletons. The sample in question was blood, obtained after autologous hematopoietic stem cell transplantation. These receptors originate from a girl aged 5-17 years with multiple sclerosis.

This clonotype was seen many times. This sequence joins TRBV29-1 and TRBJ2-1, with D tentatively TRBD1 (5 bases). Per germline, CDR1 SQVTM and CDR2 ANQGSEA. The CDR3 has 12 residues. V was shortened by 4 bases and J by 9 bases, with 13 bases between the two germline ends. CDR3 in DNA: TGCAGCGTTGGATTCGGGCAGGGTGAGCAGTTCTTC. Translated: CSVGFGQGEQFF.

This clonotype was recorded a few times. The chain joins TRBV11-2 to TRBJ2-3; tentatively, D is TRBD1 or TRBD2 (5 bases each). Looked up from germline, CDR1 is SGHAT and CDR2 is FQNNGV. CDR3 size: 16 residues. V dropped 5 bases and J dropped 1 base, with 16 bases sitting between them. The CDR3 protein is CASSRGTVRGTDTQYF. As DNA, the CDR3 is TGTGCCAGCAGCAGAGGGACCGTTAGGGGCACAGATACGCAGTATTTT.

The CDR3, as DNA: TGTGCCAGCAAAGGCCTCCTACTCACAGATACGCAGTATTTT. Its protein product is CASKGLLLTDTQYF. The chain has TRBV28 and TRBJ2-3; D remains unclear. The CDR3 runs 14 residues. The germline V gene encodes CDR1 MDHEN and CDR2 SYDVKM. V lost 7 bases to trimming and J lost 2 bases, with 13 bases between them. The complete variable domain, with remaining parts taken from reference TRBV28 and TRBJ2-3, reads DVKVTQSSRYLVKRTGEKVFLECVQDMDHENMFWYRQDPGLGLRLIYFSYDVKMKEKGDIPEGYSVSREKKERFSLILESASTNQTSMYLCASKGLLLTDTQYFGPGTRLTVL.

V and J are TRBV10-3 and TRBJ2-7; 7 bases are a match to TRBD2. This CDR3 has 14 amino acids. Germline V gene lookup returns CDR1 ENHRY and CDR2 SYGVKD. Trimming cost V 2 bases and J 3 bases; bases outside gene matches: 4. CDR3 in amino acids: CAISETSEHYEQYF. The CDR3 region has the DNA TGTGCCATCAGTGAGACTAGCGAGCACTACGAGCAGTACTTC.

This clonotype was counted ten times or more. The gene calls are TRBV29-1 and TRBJ1-4, with 7 bases matching TRBD1. Looked up from germline, CDR1 is SQVTM and CDR2 is ANQGSEA. The CDR3 runs 12 residues. V trimming: 7 bases; J trimming: 6 bases; junction bases outside the gene matches: 5. The CDR3 nucleotides read TGCAGCGCTAGACAGGGAGATGAAAAACTGTTTTTT. Translating it yields CSARQGDEKLFF.

This clonotype has more than one count but fewer than ten. The chain has TRBV12-3 or TRBV12-4 and TRBJ1-1; TRBD1 matches 8 bases. This CDR3 spans 15 amino acids. Trimming took 2 bases from V and 9 from J; bases not matched to a gene: 11. The CDR3 DNA follows: TGTGCCAGCAGTTTAACGGGACAGGCGGGGCGTCAAGCTTTCTTT. This encodes CASSLTGQAGRQAFF.

This clonotype was detected only once. At one of its ends the junction is not consistent with the germline gene, which may arise from a read error. The rearrangement joins TRBV7-2 to TRBJ1-4; 10 bases line up with TRBD1. CDR3 length: 14 amino acids. Germline values: CDR1 SGHTA, CDR2 FQGNSA. The CDR3 nucleotides read TGTGCCAGCAGCTTAGGGACAGGGGGTCGAAAACCGTTTTTT. Protein: CASSLGTGGRKPFF.

The chain couples TRBV12-3 or TRBV12-4 to TRBJ2-5; D may be TRBD1 (6 bases). Trimming left V 3 bases short and J 4 bases short, with 15 bases between. The CDR3 spans 15 residues. CDR3 loop: CASSFLSGGLETQYF. The CDR3 nucleotides are TGTGCCAGCAGTTTCCTCAGTGGGGGCCTAGAGACCCAGTACTTC.

This clonotype was counted only a few times. The chain is built from TRBV6-2 or TRBV6-3 and TRBJ2-7; no definite D call. Trimming took 5 bases from V and 9 from J, leaving 2 bases between them. CDR3 size: 8 residues. Germline V gene sequence: CDR1 MNHEY, CDR2 SVGEGT. The CDR3 nucleotides are TGTGCCAGCAGTGGGCAGTACTTC. Translation: CASSGQYF.

This clonotype has just a few counts. The CDR3 DNA reads as TGTGCCAGCAGCTTAGCGCTGGGGTACGAGCAGTACTTC. It is translated as CASSLALGYEQYF. The genes are TRBV7-8 and TRBJ2-7; D unclear. The length of the CDR3 is 13 residues. Between the trimmed V and J ends, which lost 0 bases and 4 bases, there was a span of 7 bases. From germline, CDR1 is SGHVS and CDR2 FQNEAQ.

The chain has TRBV7-8 and TRBJ2-2, with 10 bases identical to TRBD2. The CDR3 runs 16 residues. Per germline, CDR1 SGHVS and CDR2 FQNEAQ. V dropped 4 bases and J dropped 2; count of bases not matched to a gene: 4. Written as DNA, the CDR3 is TGTGCCAGCAGCTCCGGACTAGCGGATAACACCGGGGAGCTGTTTTTT. Translated, it gives CASSSGLADNTGELFF.

This clonotype was detected only a few times. This chain connects TRBV5-1 to TRBJ2-3; TRBD1 matches at 9 bases. The length of the CDR3 is 15 residues. With V trimmed by 4 bases and J by 6 bases, 9 bases remained unmatched. CDR1 is SGHRS, CDR2 YFSETQ, per germline. The CDR3 DNA follows: TGCGCCAGCAGCGCAACAGGGGGCGGCGTGGATACGCAGTATTTT. Translation gives CASSATGGGVDTQYF.

For this clonotype: Given a much more abundant clone one base away, this may be a read error. The V and J genes are TRBV7-3 and TRBJ2-3; D possibly corresponds to TRBD2 (5 bases). This CDR3 comprises 14 residues. Per the germline V gene, CDR1 is SGHTA and CDR2 is FQGTGA. The DNA for the CDR3 is TGTGTCAGCAGCTTACGAGGGAGCACAGATACGCAGTATTTT. It is translated as CVSSLRGSTDTQYF. Supplemented by reference TRBV7-3 and TRBJ2-3, the full variable domain reads GAGVSQTPSNKVTEKGKYVELRCDPISGHTALYWYRQSLGQGPEFLIYFQGTGAADDSGLPNDRFFAVRPEGSVSTLKIQRTERGDSAVYLCVSSLRGSTDTQYFGPGTRLTVL.

This clonotype turned up a few times. One end of the junction varies from germline; a read error may be responsible. This chain connects TRBV3-1 to TRBJ2-7, with TRBD1 as a possible D gene (6 bases). The CDR3 is 15 amino acids. Germline V gene sequence: CDR1 LGHDT, CDR2 YNNKEL (reference sequence). The CDR3 region is CAGSQEGTPYHEQYF. CDR3 nucleotides: TGTGCCGGCAGCCAAGAAGGGACACCTTACCACGAGCAGTACTTC.

The V gene is TRBV7-9, the J gene TRBJ2-2, with D tentatively TRBD1 (5 bases). Trimming left V 6 bases short and J 5 bases short, with 10 bases between. Looked up from germline, CDR1 is SEHNR and CDR2 is FQNEAQ (reference sequence). The CDR3 is 13 amino acids. The CDR3: CASRYPGTGELFF. Here the CDR3 DNA reads TGTGCCAGCAGGTACCCAGGGACCGGGGAGCTGTTTTTT.

There are many counts of this clonotype. V gene TRBV2 combines with J gene TRBJ2-1; TRBD2 agrees at 10 bases. Trimming cost V 4 bases and J 9 bases; bases outside gene matches: 3. The germline V gene has CDR1 SNHLY and CDR2 FYNNEI. The CDR3 covers 13 residues. The DNA of the CDR3 is TGTGCCAGCAGTGTGAGCGGGAGGGGTGAGCAGTTCTTC. Translating gives CASSVSGRGEQFF.

This clonotype was detected a few times. In DNA, the CDR3 is TGTGCCAGCAGTTACGGGGGACCAAACAATGAGCAGTTCTTC. Encoded protein: CASSYGGPNNEQFF. The chain links TRBV27 to TRBJ2-1; D might be TRBD2 (6 bases). The length of the CDR3 is 14 residues. Germline V lookup: CDR1 MNHEY, CDR2 SMNVEV (reference sequence). Deletions cut 4 bases from V and 5 bases from J, with 12 bases between.